This T cell receptor beta chain was profiled in a study of cytomegalovirus exposure and HLA in healthy donors. Study-wide results and caveats: In vitro assays verified that a few CMV-associated chains recognized CMV antigens specifically. Among TCR sequences, most were rare, though some public TCRs appeared in many donors. Data from an earlier analysis indicated that most TCR beta V segments were productive either about 87% or about 30% of the time.

Remarks on this clone: As yet, its antigen is unknown.

The CDR3 runs 16 residues. Trimming shortened V by 0 bases and J by 0 bases, and 11 bases separated the two germline ends. The primer mix had 60 Vbeta and 13 Jbeta primers. Using immunoSEQ multiplex PCR, the repertoire was profiled, and TCRdb retains in-frame clones only, with some absent. The data show over 150,000 clones, 80% seen once. What was sequenced was PBMCs. The receptor comes from a man between 25 and 39 years old in good health and CMV-seropositive. V and J are TRBV5-3 and TRBJ2-3; D possibly corresponds to TRBD1 (6 bases). TRBV5-3 is an ORF, with its function uncertain. The CDR3 reads CARSLVGTLSTDTQYF. The DNA for the CDR3 is TGTGCCAGAAGCTTGGTAGGGACACTGAGCACAGATACGCAGTATTTT.